This TCR beta chain is drawn from a study of shared T cell receptors in the human thymus. CDR3 length equals 11 residues. Germline-derived CDR1 and CDR2 are DFQATT and SNEGSKA (reference sequence). Only in-frame clones appear in the TCRdb table, and some are missing; sequencing was by immunoSEQ multiplex PCR. Among hundreds of thousands of clones, roughly 90% were seen once, and the ten largest hold 0.008% to 0.011%. These same records also appear under a second study, on human thymus T cells. According to that study: The related literature has documented a marked overlap of thymic repertoires among unrelated individuals.

Sequenced sample: thymocytes. This chain connects TRBV20-1 to TRBJ1-2, with D unresolved. This TCR was recovered from a boy in the first two years of life with a congenital heart defect. The CDR3 nucleotides read TGCATTTCCCCGGGGAACTATGGCTACACCTTC. Translation gives CISPGNYGYTF.